These 20 T cell receptor beta chains came from one sample sequenced in a study of T cell responses to AZD1222 COVID-19 vaccine. This table comes from immunoSEQ multiplex PCR, and its TCRdb copy is limited to in-frame clones, with some not included. Of under 150,000 clones listed, around 85% are singletons. Sequencing used peripheral blood, obtained on day 0 of AZD1222 vaccination. These receptors all come from an adult in good health.

This chain links TRBV9 with TRBJ1-4; the D gene is possibly TRBD1 (5 bases). The germline gives CDR1 SGDLS, CDR2 YYNGEE. Trimming cost V 2 bases and J 8 bases, with 16 bases left between them. The CDR3 runs 15 residues. CDR3 sequence: CASSVSVRGGEKLFF. As DNA, the CDR3 is TGTGCCAGCAGCGTTTCGGTACGGGGGGGAGAAAAACTGTTTTTT.

The V and J genes are TRBV7-6 and TRBJ2-3; possibly TRBD1 for D (6 bases). Germline CDR1 SGHVS, CDR2 FNYEAQ. V lost 5 bases and J 7 bases, leaving 22 bases between the germline ends. This CDR3 comprises 16 residues. The CDR3 nucleotides read TGTGCCAGCAGCCTAAATTCACAGGGACGGACTTATACGCAGTATTTT. It translates to CASSLNSQGRTYTQYF.

The table lists this clone with a count of one. The chain combines TRBV30 with TRBJ1-4; 9 bases map to TRBD1. The trim removed 3 bases at V and 7 bases at J, leaving 6 bases unmatched. Germline V CDR1 and CDR2: GTSNPN, SVGIG (reference sequence). The CDR3 runs to 14 residues. The DNA of the CDR3 is TGTGCCTGGAGCGGGGACAGGGAGGGTGAAAAACTGTTTTTT. It translates to CAWSGDREGEKLFF.

The chain joins TRBV7-6 to TRBJ2-7; TRBD2 agrees at 13 bases. Trimming cost V 5 bases and J 0 bases; bases outside gene matches: 7. Germline CDR1 reads SGHVS; CDR2 reads FNYEAQ. This CDR3 is 17 amino acids long. CDR3 region: CASSTGTSGASSYEQYF. For the CDR3, the DNA is TGTGCCAGCAGCACCGGGACTAGCGGGGCAAGCTCCTACGAGCAGTACTTC.

This chain links TRBV5-5 with TRBJ1-1, with D unclear. The ends were cut back, 5 bases at V and 2 bases at J, with 10 bases in the middle. Germline lookup yields CDR1 SGHKS and CDR2 YYEKEE (reference sequence). The CDR3 totals 13 residues. The CDR3 region is CASRLHINTEAFF. The CDR3 DNA follows: TGTGCCAGCAGGTTACATATTAACACTGAAGCTTTCTTT.

The V gene is TRBV5-6, the J gene TRBJ1-2, with 8 bases that match TRBD1. Per germline, CDR1 SGHDT and CDR2 YYEEEE. This CDR3 contains 13 residues. Trimming at V came to 4 bases and at J to 8 bases, leaving 7 bases not matched to a gene. The CDR3 DNA is TGTGCCAGCAGCCAGGACAGGGAGGACGGCTACACCTTC. This codes for CASSQDREDGYTF. Full variable domain (rest looked up from reference TRBV5-6 and TRBJ1-2): DAGVTQSPTHLIKTRGQQVTLRCSPKSGHDTVSWYQQALGQGPQFIFQYYEEEERQRGNFPDRFSGHQFPNYSSELNVNALLLGDSALYLCASSQDREDGYTFGSGTRLTVV.

This chain joins TRBV5-1 and TRBJ1-3; possibly TRBD1 for D (6 bases). The CDR3 consists of 14 residues. The V end was cut by 4 bases, the J end by 2 bases, with 10 bases between. CDR1 is SGHRS and CDR2 is YFSETQ in the germline V gene. CDR3 coding DNA: TGCGCCAGCAGCGCCAACAGGGCTGGAAACACCATATATTTT. Translated, it gives CASSANRAGNTIYF.

This CDR3 is CATSRVGLAGTTDTQYF. The CDR3, as DNA: TGTGCCACCAGCAGAGTGGGACTAGCGGGGACCACAGATACGCAGTATTTT. V is TRBV15 and J is TRBJ2-3, with TRBD2 identical over 13 bases. CDR3 length equals 17 residues. Germline loops: CDR1 LNHNV, CDR2 YYDKDF (reference sequence). Germline trimming cut 1 base from V and 2 bases from J; bases unmatched to any gene: 3.

V is TRBV12-5 and J is TRBJ2-4; D ambiguous. CDR1 is LGHNT and CDR2 is FRNRAP in the germline V gene. The CDR3 extends over 10 amino acids. The CDR3 DNA follows: TGTGCCGAGGCCAAAAACATTCAGTACTTC. Its translation: CAEAKNIQYF.

This clone was seen more than once but under ten times. The rearrangement uses TRBV7-3 and TRBJ2-5, with D perhaps matching TRBD2 (6 bases). CDR3 length: 14 residues. Trimming stripped 2 bases from V and 5 bases from J, with 12 bases between. Germline CDR1 and CDR2: SGHTA and FQGTGA. The DNA for the CDR3 is TGTGCCAGCAGCTTATCCGCGGGGAGGGAGACCCAGTACTTC. Residues: CASSLSAGRETQYF.

This sequence joins TRBV27 and TRBJ2-4; D is tentatively TRBD1 or TRBD2 (5 bases each). Germline assignment: CDR1 MNHEY and CDR2 SMNVEV (reference sequence). Trimming cost V 4 bases and J 2 bases, with 15 bases left between them. The CDR3 is made up of 16 amino acids. CDR3 loop: CASSSGGFKTKNIQYF. For the CDR3, the DNA is TGTGCCAGCAGTTCTGGGGGTTTTAAGACCAAAAACATTCAGTACTTC.

The sample holds one count of this clone. J is TRBJ2-1 and V is TRBV11-3, with 16 bases fitting TRBD2. Germline CDR1 and CDR2: SGHNT and YENEEA. The CDR3 consists of 17 residues. Unmatched junction bases numbered 8, after V lost 10 bases and J lost 2 bases. This CDR3 is CAISSGLAGGPYNEQFF. CDR3 DNA: TGTGCCATTTCCTCGGGACTAGCGGGAGGGCCCTACAATGAGCAGTTCTTC.

The V and J genes are TRBV7-9 and TRBJ1-3; D call uncertain. V gave up 6 bases and J gave up 0 bases, with 9 bases separating them. The CDR3 spans 14 residues. Germline loops: CDR1 SEHNR, CDR2 FQNEAQ (reference sequence). CDR3 protein: CASRELSSGNTIYF. The CDR3 nucleotides read TGTGCCAGCAGGGAGCTAAGCTCTGGAAACACCATATATTTT.

About this clone: The same CDR3 arises from other DNA sequences in this sample as well. This rearrangement joins TRBV6-5 to TRBJ2-2; D is undetermined. The V end lost 6 bases, the J end lost 0 bases, and 11 bases lay between the germline ends. From germline, CDR1 is MNHEY and CDR2 SVGAGI. This CDR3 spans 15 amino acids. The CDR3 sequence: CASSTRHSNTGELFF. In DNA form, the CDR3 reads TGTGCCAGCAGCACCCGGCATTCGAACACCGGGGAGCTGTTTTTT.

This chain connects TRBV4-1 to TRBJ2-1; 9 bases are shared with TRBD2. J lost 2 bases, V lost 3 bases, and 8 bases had no gene match. The CDR3 runs to 17 residues. From germline, CDR1 is MGHRA and CDR2 YSYEKL. The CDR3 DNA reads TGCGCCAGCAGCCACGAAAGCGGGGGGCCAGCCTACAATGAGCAGTTCTTC. Translation: CASSHESGGPAYNEQFF.

The gene calls are TRBV6-5 and TRBJ1-1; the D is unclear. This CDR3 region has 14 residues. Germline V CDR1 and CDR2: MNHEY, SVGAGI. Trimming shortened V by 7 bases and J by 0 bases, and 12 bases separated the two germline ends. CDR3 in DNA: TGTGCCAGCAACCCTCACCCGATGAACACTGAAGCTTTCTTT. This encodes CASNPHPMNTEAFF.

The genes are TRBV6-5 and TRBJ1-4, with D uncertain. V dropped 5 bases and J dropped 7 bases, with 14 bases sitting between them. The CDR3 is made up of 14 amino acids. CDR1 is MNHEY and CDR2 is SVGAGI in the germline V gene. The CDR3 is CASSIRVGSEKLFF. CDR3 nucleotide sequence: TGTGCCAGCAGTATCCGGGTCGGGAGTGAAAAACTGTTTTTT.

V and J are TRBV3-1 (or the pseudogene TRBV3-2) and TRBJ2-1, with D perhaps matching TRBD1 or TRBD2 (6 bases each). The germline V and J ends were trimmed by 0 bases and 5 bases, with 20 bases remaining between them. Per germline, CDR1 LGHDT and CDR2 YNNKEL (reference sequence). There are 18 residues in the CDR3. DNA of the CDR3: TGTGCCAGCAGCCAAGATACGTTTCTAGGGGGGACCGACAATGAGCAGTTCTTC. Translating gives CASSQDTFLGGTDNEQFF.

Comment on this clone: The DNA is left out, because the CDR3 cannot be placed on it with certainty; the CDR3 is given as TCRdb lists it. CDR3 residues: CASSISAQGRNGYTF. V and J are TRBV19 and TRBJ1-2; TRBD1, the D gene given by the table, was not confirmed from the DNA. Counting both end residues, the CDR3 totals 15 amino acids. CDR1 is LNHDA and CDR2 is SQIVND in the germline V gene (reference sequence).

Turning to this clone: The junction departs from germline at one end; a sequencing error may be responsible. DNA of the CDR3: TGTGCCAGCAGCCAAGATGTGGGCCTGACCCACTTC. Protein: CASSQDVGLTHF. The rearrangement joins TRBV3-1 (or the pseudogene TRBV3-2) to TRBJ2-7, with D hard to call. CDR1 is LGHDT, CDR2 YNNKEL, per germline (reference sequence). The CDR3 is 12 residues long.